One sample yielded the 15 T cell receptor beta chains listed below, sequenced in a study of T cells in Graves' hyperthyroidism and ophthalmopathy. The CDR3 regions of TCR beta were amplified from RNA transcripts. The HTBI primer set drove a first-round RT-PCR of the TCR CDR3. In TCRdb, the multiplex PCR reads were re-called with MiXCR into one record per CDR3 protein. The sample has some 550,000 distinct CDR3 sequences, around 16% seen once. Material for sequencing was blood. These receptors were obtained from a woman in her thirties or forties with Graves' ophthalmopathy.

Many counts were recorded for this clonotype. The chain uses TRBV12-3 or TRBV12-4 and TRBJ1-1; D uncertain. Trimming cost V 4 bases and J 1 base, with 7 bases left between them. The CDR3 length is 13 residues. Here the CDR3 DNA reads TGTGCCAGCAGTTCTTGGGGGAACACTGAAGCTTTCTTT. Translation: CASSSWGNTEAFF.

This clonotype was counted only a few times. The V gene is TRBV10-3, the J gene TRBJ2-7; 9 bases map to TRBD1. The CDR3 runs to 14 residues. Germline values: CDR1 ENHRY, CDR2 SYGVKD. The J segment lost 1 base and the V segment lost 6 bases, leaving 4 bases of the junction unmatched. The chain's CDR3 is CAISRDRESYEQYF. The CDR3 coding sequence is TGTGCCATCAGCCGGGACAGGGAATCCTACGAGCAGTACTTC.

This clonotype has at least ten counts. The chain recombines TRBV29-1 with TRBJ2-7, with 9 bases identical to TRBD1. The CDR3 is 13 residues long. V lost 4 bases to trimming and J lost 5 bases; unmatched junction nucleotides: 6. Per germline, CDR1 SQVTM and CDR2 ANQGSEA. The CDR3 nucleotides are TGCAGCGTTGTCGGACAGGGGAAGGACGAGCAGTACTTC. Amino acids: CSVVGQGKDEQYF.

The chain combines TRBV19 with TRBJ2-6, with D perhaps matching TRBD1 (6 bases). The CDR3 spans 15 residues. With 6 bases removed from V and 2 bases from J, the gap between germline ends came to 11 bases. Germline V gene lookup returns CDR1 LNHDA and CDR2 SQIVND (reference sequence). The CDR3 spells CASRKQGAGANVLTF. CDR3 DNA sequence: TGTGCCAGTAGGAAACAGGGAGCTGGGGCCAACGTCCTGACTTTC.

This clonotype was detected ten times or more. The chain couples TRBV20-1 to TRBJ2-1; 13 nucleotides align to TRBD2. CDR3 length: 16 amino acids. Germline trimming cut 1 base from V and 12 bases from J; bases unmatched to any gene: 12. CDR1 and CDR2 (germline): DFQATT, SNEGSKA (reference sequence). CDR3 sequence reads: CSARVAGTSGILGQFF. The CDR3 DNA follows: TGCAGTGCTAGAGTCGCCGGGACTAGCGGGATTTTAGGGCAGTTCTTC.

This clonotype was found a few times. The CDR3 DNA follows: TGTGCCAGCAGACAGGGACAGGGGGGAAACATTCAGTACTTC. Its translation is CASRQGQGGNIQYF. This rearrangement joins TRBV6-1 to TRBJ2-4; 11 bases are a match to TRBD1. Unmatched junction bases numbered 4, after V lost 6 bases and J lost 6 bases. In germline, CDR1 is MNHNS, CDR2 SASEGT. This CDR3 comprises 14 residues.

This clonotype occurred many times. The rearrangement links TRBV27 to TRBJ1-2; D unclear. The ends were cut back, 2 bases at V and 6 bases at J, with 13 bases in the middle. The CDR3 has 14 amino acids. From germline, CDR1 is MNHEY and CDR2 SMNVEV (reference sequence). CDR3 coding DNA: TGTGCCAGCAGTTTACATCAAATGAGAGATGGCTACACCTTC. This gives the protein CASSLHQMRDGYTF.

The chain couples TRBV6-1 to TRBJ2-2; 13 bases align to TRBD2. V lost 6 bases and J lost 3; bases outside the gene matches: 7. The length of the CDR3 is 17 residues. CDR1 is MNHNS and CDR2 is SASEGT in the germline V gene. The CDR3 loop reads CASSTGLAGAYTGELFF. The CDR3 region has the DNA TGTGCCAGCAGCACCGGACTAGCGGGGGCCTACACCGGGGAGCTGTTTTTT.

The chain joins TRBV18 to TRBJ2-7; possibly TRBD2 for D (7 bases). Germline V CDR1 and CDR2: KGHSH, LQKENI. Trimming cost V 3 bases and J 5 bases, with 23 bases left between them. The CDR3 length is 17 residues. As DNA, the CDR3 is TGTGCCAGCTCACCTGGGATAGGGGGGGCGCATCTGGACGAGCAGTACTTC. Residues: CASSPGIGGAHLDEQYF.

This clonotype was counted many times. The chain has TRBV20-1 and TRBJ2-5; 10 positions agree with TRBD2. The CDR3 totals 13 residues. CDR1 is DFQATT, CDR2 SNEGSKA, per germline (reference sequence). The junction had 3 bases not matched to a gene; V was cut back by 6 bases and J by 2 bases. The CDR3 protein is CSAKAGGQETQYF. For the CDR3, the DNA is TGCAGTGCGAAAGCGGGGGGGCAAGAGACCCAGTACTTC.

This clonotype was seen repeatedly, ten times or more. V and J are TRBV2 and TRBJ1-4, with 7 bases matching TRBD1. Per germline, CDR1 SNHLY and CDR2 FYNNEI. After removal of 8 bases from V and 6 bases from J, the junction contained 12 bases not matched to a gene. The CDR3 sequence is 15 residues long. This CDR3 is CASGPGQAEHEKLFF. Here the CDR3 DNA reads TGTGCCAGCGGCCCCGGACAGGCGGAGCATGAAAAACTGTTTTTT.

The J gene is TRBJ2-1, the V gene TRBV28; 13 bases match TRBD2. Germline assignment: CDR1 MDHEN and CDR2 SYDVKM. V lost 1 base and J lost 5; bases outside the gene matches: 2. The CDR3 is 16 amino acids. The CDR3 DNA reads TGTGCCAGCAGTTTATCGGGACTAGCGGGAAACAATGAGCAGTTCTTC. The encoded protein is CASSLSGLAGNNEQFF.

This clonotype was picked up many times. The V and J genes are TRBV18 and TRBJ2-5; D unresolved. The germline V gene has CDR1 KGHSH and CDR2 LQKENI. V lost 3 bases and J 10 bases, leaving 12 bases between the germline ends. This CDR3 contains 12 residues. CDR3 in amino acids: CASSPYGKDQYF. The CDR3 nucleotides are TGTGCCAGCTCACCGTACGGTAAAGACCAGTACTTC. Using reference TRBV18 and TRBJ2-5 for the parts outside the CDR3, the full variable domain is NAGVMQNPRHLVRRRGQEARLRCSPMKGHSHVYWYRQLPEEGLKFMVYLQKENIIDESGMPKERFSAEFPKEGPSILRIQQVVRGDSAAYFCASSPYGKDQYFGPGTRLLVL.

This clonotype was counted at least ten times. The chain uses TRBV2 and TRBJ2-3; 8 bases fit TRBD2. This CDR3 is built from 15 residues. Germline values: CDR1 SNHLY, CDR2 FYNNEI. The V and J ends lost 4 bases and 3 bases, in that order; junction bases with no gene match: 6. The CDR3 spells CASSGGAGETDTQYF. The DNA for the CDR3 is TGTGCCAGCAGTGGGGGAGCGGGGGAGACAGATACGCAGTATTTT.

The chain combines TRBV6-1 with TRBJ2-3, with D maybe TRBD2 (7 bases). Germline V CDR1 and CDR2: MNHNS, SASEGT. The CDR3 is 17 amino acids. The V and J ends lost 2 bases and 3 bases respectively, with 18 bases between them. The CDR3 sequence: CASSERGGGPQTDTQYF. DNA of the CDR3: TGTGCCAGCAGTGAAAGGGGGGGGGGGCCTCAAACAGATACGCAGTATTTT.